This T cell receptor beta chain was identified during a study of CD8 T cells in Susac syndrome. V was trimmed by 2 bases and J by 1 base, leaving 8 bases between them. The germline CDR1 and CDR2 sequences are GTSNPN and SVGIG (reference sequence). This CDR3 is built from 13 residues. It was with random hexamers that about 0.45 to 1 ug RNA was reverse transcribed. The method of amplification for TCR beta CDR3 was immunoSEQ multiplex PCR, covering 54 Vbeta and 13 Jbeta. TCRdb processed the immunoSEQ multiplex PCR reads anew with MiXCR; each CDR3 protein has one entry. The repertoire holds around 180,000 distinct CDR3 sequences, with roughly 96% as singletons. Sequencing of TCR beta was performed on blood CD8+ T cells and on blood CD4+ T cells. Relapsing-remitting disease, either stable or active, was present in the multiple sclerosis controls, who were treatment-naive patients. TEMRA cells were FACS-enriched, with CD8+ and CD4+ T cells isolated negatively.

This sequence was found in a human donor with multiple sclerosis. This chain links TRBV30 with TRBJ1-1; D not resolved. The sequencing sample was made of CD8+ T cells from PBMCs. The CDR3 here is CAWSPETNTEAFF. In DNA, the CDR3 is TGTGCCTGGAGTCCAGAGACGAACACTGAAGCTTTCTTT. The entire variable domain, with the rest obtained from reference TRBV30 and TRBJ1-1, is as follows: SQTIHQWPATLVQPVGSPLSLECTVEGTSNPNLYWYRQAAGRGLQLLFYSVGIGQISSEVPQNLSASRPQDRQFILSSKKLLLSDSGFYLCAWSPETNTEAFFGQGTRLTVV.